The source of this TCR beta chain is a study of T cell responses to AZD1222 COVID-19 vaccine. Study-wide points: Across the whole spike, CD4 TCRs peaked at regions 160-218 and 743-854. Repertoires were sampled only after the peak T cell response.

The length of the CDR3 is 15 residues. V shed 2 bases, J shed 4 bases, and the junction held 6 bases outside the gene matches. The germline V gene encodes CDR1 MNHEY and CDR2 SMNVEV (reference sequence). Some second doses came at about 4 weeks and others at about 12 weeks; these were pooled. About this clone: No antigen is known for it.

The method was immunoSEQ multiplex PCR; TCRdb's version includes in-frame clones alone and lacks a portion of them. Of just over 150,000 clones in the sample, approximately 90% were seen once. This chain links TRBV27 with TRBJ2-7; 9 positions match TRBD1. This TCR was sampled from an adult who received the AZD1222 COVID-19 vaccine. Sequences were derived from peripheral blood, sampled 28 days after the second AZD1222 dose. The CDR3: CASSLRTGEIYEQYF. In DNA form, the CDR3 reads TGTGCCAGCAGTTTAAGGACAGGGGAGATTTACGAGCAGTACTTC.